Below are 31 T cell receptor beta chains sequenced from a single sample in a study of OX40 agonist ivuxolimab in advanced cancers. Method: immunoSEQ multiplex PCR; TCRdb's copy keeps in-frame clones and lacks some. The profile shows 80,000 to 95,000 clones, over 75% of them singletons. The sequences come from CD4+ or CD8+ T cells sorted from blood, collected in a trial of the OX40 agonist ivuxolimab. The receptors here all came from an adult with an advanced solid tumor such as melanoma, head and neck, liver or kidney cancer.

J is TRBJ2-7 and V is TRBV18; D not certain. V lost 6 bases to trimming and J lost 2 bases, with 11 bases between them. Germline lookup yields CDR1 KGHSH and CDR2 LQKENI. CDR3 length: 13 amino acids. The DNA for the CDR3 is TGTGCCAGCTCCCACGACACCGCCTACGAGCAGTACTTC. Translated: CASSHDTAYEQYF.

The chain carries TRBV30 and TRBJ1-2; 8 bases are a match to TRBD1. The germline V gene encodes CDR1 GTSNPN and CDR2 SVGIG (reference sequence). The CDR3 length is 12 residues. V was pared by 5 bases and J by 7 bases, with 6 bases of the junction left unmatched. The CDR3 region has the DNA TGTGCCTGGGCGACAGGGGCAATTGGCTACACCTTC. Translating gives CAWATGAIGYTF.

This chain joins TRBV29-1 and TRBJ2-7; D gene uncertain. This CDR3 has 12 amino acids. Germline V gives CDR1 SQVTM, CDR2 ANQGSEA. Trimming shortened V by 4 bases and J by 0 bases, and 7 bases separated the two germline ends. CDR3 residues: CSVAKSSYEQYF. In DNA form, the CDR3 reads TGCAGCGTTGCTAAAAGCTCCTACGAGCAGTACTTC.

The chain links TRBV15 to TRBJ1-2; the D gene is possibly TRBD1 (5 bases). The germline CDR1 and CDR2 sequences are LNHNV and YYDKDF (reference sequence). The CDR3 is 15 residues long. V was trimmed by 0 bases and J by 12 bases, leaving 20 bases between them. The CDR3 DNA follows: TGTGCCACCAGCAGAGAGAGGGGCGCTGTGGGTACCCACACCTTC. This encodes CATSRERGAVGTHTF.

This clone came up a few times. The chain uses TRBV5-1 and TRBJ1-6; the D gene is possibly TRBD1 (6 bases). CDR3 length equals 13 residues. Germline CDR1 and CDR2: SGHRS and YFSETQ. V lost 10 bases to trimming and J lost 9 bases, with 17 bases between them. The CDR3 DNA reads TGCGCCTCACGACAGGAGAGGAGTTCACCCCTCCACTTT. Translation gives CASRQERSSPLHF.

The chain links TRBV7-2 to TRBJ2-1, with 10 bases matching TRBD2. The V and J ends lost 6 bases and 10 bases, in that order; junction bases with no gene match: 6. The germline gives CDR1 SGHTA, CDR2 FQGNSA. The CDR3 spans 13 residues. The DNA of the CDR3 is TGTGCCAGCAGTAAGCGGGGGGGCGGCGAGCAGTTCTTC. This encodes CASSKRGGGEQFF.

The chain combines TRBV5-1 with TRBJ2-5, with D perhaps TRBD2 (6 bases). The CDR3 runs to 13 residues. CDR1 and CDR2 from the germline V gene are SGHRS and YFSETQ. V was trimmed by 8 bases and J by 2 bases, leaving 13 bases between them. This CDR3 reads CASTNSGQETQYF. Written as DNA, the CDR3 is TGCGCCAGTACAAATAGCGGTCAAGAGACCCAGTACTTC. The variable domain in full, with the rest retrieved from reference TRBV5-1 and TRBJ2-5, is KAGVTQTPRYLIKTRGQQVTLSCSPISGHRSVSWYQQTPGQGLQFLFEYFSETQRNKGNFPGRFSGRQFSNSRSEMNVSTLELGDSALYLCASTNSGQETQYFGPGTRLLVL.

The genes are TRBV5-1 and TRBJ2-1; D may correspond to TRBD1 or TRBD2 (5 bases each). CDR3 length equals 13 residues. Germline V lookup: CDR1 SGHRS, CDR2 YFSETQ. V was shortened by 3 bases and J by 10 bases, with 14 bases between the two germline ends. In nucleotides, the CDR3 is TGCGCCAGCAGCTGGGACCCCCTGAGGGAGCAGTTCTTC. Amino acid sequence: CASSWDPLREQFF.

The chain combines TRBV4-1 with TRBJ1-3, with D unresolved. Germline V gene lookup returns CDR1 MGHRA and CDR2 YSYEKL. There are 15 residues in the CDR3. Trimming took 3 bases from V and 0 from J, leaving 9 bases between them. Here the CDR3 DNA reads TGCGCCAGCAGCCACCCATTGTACTCTGGAAACACCATATATTTT. Its protein is CASSHPLYSGNTIYF.

V gene TRBV6-1 combines with J gene TRBJ2-1; D is uncertain. CDR1 and CDR2 (germline): MNHNS, SASEGT. CDR3 length: 16 residues. Trimming cost V 3 bases and J 0 bases, with 12 bases left between them. CDR3 loop: CASSDSGRSSYNEQFF. CDR3 DNA: TGTGCCAGCAGTGATTCGGGCAGGAGCTCCTACAATGAGCAGTTCTTC.

This rearrangement joins TRBV30 to TRBJ1-1; possible D gene TRBD1, 5 bases. CDR1 is GTSNPN, CDR2 SVGIG, per germline (reference sequence). V dropped 0 bases and J dropped 3 bases, with 11 bases sitting between them. The CDR3 is 14 amino acids. The CDR3 nucleotides read TGTGCCTGGAGTGTTACCGCGGGGGACACTGAAGCTTTCTTT. It specifies CAWSVTAGDTEAFF.

In this sample, this clone turned up once. The V call is TRBV10-3, the J call TRBJ2-3; the match to TRBD1 covers 7 bases. J was trimmed by 3 bases and V by 2 bases; bases with no gene match: 14. Germline-derived CDR1 and CDR2 are ENHRY and SYGVKD. This CDR3 has 18 amino acids. The CDR3 DNA reads TGTGCCATCAGTGAGGCGAACTCCGGGACAGACCCGACAGATACGCAGTATTTT. This encodes CAISEANSGTDPTDTQYF.

J is TRBJ2-1 and V is TRBV4-1, with D hard to call. The CDR3 runs to 17 residues. Germline values: CDR1 MGHRA, CDR2 YSYEKL. The V gene lost 2 bases and the J gene lost 4 bases, with 18 bases spanning the gap. CDR3 DNA sequence: TGCGCCAGCAGCCAACCGTTATTCATTTACAAATACAATGAGCAGTTCTTC. The encoded protein is CASSQPLFIYKYNEQFF.

The chain links TRBV4-1 to TRBJ2-2, with D possibly TRBD2 on 7 matching bases. This CDR3 is 20 amino acids long. The V and J ends lost 1 base and 6 bases respectively, with 27 bases between them. Germline CDR1 MGHRA, CDR2 YSYEKL. CDR3: CASSQAAHFGGGLGAGELFF. CDR3 nucleotide sequence: TGCGCCAGCAGCCAAGCGGCCCATTTTGGGGGGGGCTTGGGGGCCGGGGAGCTGTTTTTT.

This chain uses TRBV25-1 with TRBJ2-7; D is possibly TRBD1 (6 bases). The CDR3 has 13 residues. Germline V lookup: CDR1 MGHDK, CDR2 SYGVNS. The germline V and J ends were trimmed by 3 bases and 6 bases, with 12 bases remaining between them. The CDR3 coding sequence is TGTGCCAGCAGTGAGTTCAGGGGATCCGAGCAGTACTTC. Amino acid sequence: CASSEFRGSEQYF.

The chain carries TRBV9 and TRBJ1-5; tentatively, D is TRBD1 (5 bases). Between the trimmed V and J ends, which lost 6 bases and 7 bases, there was a span of 20 bases. Germline lookup yields CDR1 SGDLS and CDR2 YYNGEE. The CDR3 consists of 15 residues. CDR3 in DNA: TGTGCCAGCAACTCTTTGGGGACCTCGGCCCAGCCCCAGCATTTT. Protein product: CASNSLGTSAQPQHF.

The chain carries TRBV7-3 and TRBJ2-5, with 10 bases fitting TRBD1. Germline loops: CDR1 SGHTA, CDR2 FQGTGA. The V and J ends lost 5 bases and 4 bases, in that order; junction bases with no gene match: 4. This CDR3 comprises 14 residues. As DNA, the CDR3 is TGTGCCAGCAGCACGACAGGGGGCCGAGAGACCCAGTACTTC. This codes for CASSTTGGRETQYF.

The rearrangement uses TRBV6-5 and TRBJ2-5, with D perhaps matching TRBD2 (6 bases). The germline V gene has CDR1 MNHEY and CDR2 SVGAGI. CDR3 length: 13 amino acids. Trimming removed 5 bases at V and 7 bases at J, with 14 bases between. This chain's CDR3 is CASSKLAAGTQYF. The CDR3 DNA reads TGTGCCAGCAGTAAACTAGCAGCCGGGACCCAGTACTTC.

The genes are TRBV4-3 and TRBJ2-3; a possible D gene is TRBD2 (5 bases). Germline CDR1 is LGHNA and CDR2 is YSLEER. CDR3 length: 14 amino acids. The germline V and J ends were trimmed by 0 bases and 3 bases, with 7 bases remaining between them. The CDR3 nucleotides read TGCGCCAGCAGCCAAGAGGGAGAGACAGATACGCAGTATTTT. It specifies CASSQEGETDTQYF.

The V and J genes are TRBV19 and TRBJ2-1; D unclear. The CDR3 is 13 residues long. With 3 bases removed from V and 5 bases from J, the gap between germline ends came to 8 bases. Germline-derived CDR1 and CDR2 are LNHDA and SQIVND (reference sequence). CDR3: CASSISRHNEQFF. DNA of the CDR3: TGTGCCAGTAGTATCTCCAGACACAATGAGCAGTTCTTC.

V gene TRBV6-1 combines with J gene TRBJ2-1; TRBD2 might be the D (5 bases). V gave up 8 bases and J gave up 8 bases, with 16 bases separating them. The CDR3 runs 13 residues. CDR1 is MNHNS and CDR2 is SASEGT in the germline V gene. CDR3 protein: CASRTPQVDEQFF. The CDR3 DNA sequence: TGTGCCAGCCGGACTCCGCAGGTCGATGAGCAGTTCTTC.

The V call is TRBV7-3, the J call TRBJ2-2; 15 bases line up with TRBD2. V lost 5 bases and J lost 7; bases outside the gene matches: 5. CDR1 SGHTA and CDR2 FQGTGA come from the germline V gene. This CDR3 region has 16 residues. As DNA, the CDR3 is TGTGCCAGCAGCCCGGGACTAGCGGGAGGCAGCGGGGAGCTGTTTTTT. Protein sequence: CASSPGLAGGSGELFF.

V usage is TRBV5-1 and J usage is TRBJ1-1, with no clear D. Trimming cost V 4 bases and J 7 bases, with 11 bases left between them. This CDR3 spans 12 amino acids. Germline CDR1 SGHRS, CDR2 YFSETQ. This CDR3 reads CASSPGEGEAFF. As DNA, the CDR3 is TGCGCCAGCAGCCCCGGGGAGGGTGAAGCTTTCTTT. Together with reference TRBV5-1 and TRBJ1-1, the CDR3 gives the full variable domain: KAGVTQTPRYLIKTRGQQVTLSCSPISGHRSVSWYQQTPGQGLQFLFEYFSETQRNKGNFPGRFSGRQFSNSRSEMNVSTLELGDSALYLCASSPGEGEAFFGQGTRLTVV.

The CDR3 spells CASSESQGGDGYTF. CDR3 bases: TGTGCCAGCAGTGAATCGCAGGGGGGCGATGGCTACACCTTC. The rearrangement uses TRBV25-1 and TRBJ1-2; 7 bases match TRBD1. J gave up 6 bases and V 1 base, and 5 bases lay outside the gene matches. Germline V lookup: CDR1 MGHDK, CDR2 SYGVNS. The CDR3 is 14 residues long.

The chain employs TRBV19 and TRBJ2-4; D is possibly TRBD1 or TRBD2 (6 bases each). The CDR3 is 16 residues long. The V end lost 6 bases, the J end lost 8 bases, and 23 bases lay between the germline ends. Germline CDR1 reads LNHDA; CDR2 reads SQIVND (reference sequence). The CDR3 here is CASSRGGISDRDIQYF. CDR3 nucleotides: TGTGCCAGTAGCAGGGGCGGGATAAGCGATAGGGACATTCAGTACTTC.

The rearrangement uses TRBV4-2 and TRBJ1-4, with D hard to call. V was pared by 2 bases and J by 0 bases, with 7 bases between. The germline V gene has CDR1 LGHNA and CDR2 YNFKEQ. The CDR3 spans 15 residues. The CDR3 DNA sequence: TGTGCCAGCAGCCAAAGGAGTGCAACTAATGAAAAACTGTTTTTT. This translates into CASSQRSATNEKLFF.

To note about this clone: At one end the junction does not follow the germline gene, possibly because of a read error. The V gene is TRBV7-7, the J gene TRBJ2-5; the D gene is possibly TRBD1 (5 bases). This CDR3 contains 15 residues. Germline V gives CDR1 SSHAT, CDR2 FNYEAQ (reference sequence). CDR3 coding DNA: TGTGCTAGCAGCTCCCTCAGGGTGTCTGGAGAGACCCAGTACTTC. It specifies CASSSLRVSGETQYF.

The rearrangement uses TRBV11-3 and TRBJ2-4, with D perhaps matching TRBD2 (5 bases). In germline, CDR1 is SGHNT, CDR2 YENEEA. The CDR3 length is 14 residues. The V end lost 2 bases, the J end lost 7 bases, and 12 bases lay between the germline ends. CDR3 coding DNA: TGTGCCAGCAGCTTAAAGGTGAGGGCGAACATTCAGTACTTC. Its protein product is CASSLKVRANIQYF.

This chain connects TRBV7-9 to TRBJ2-3; tentative D call: TRBD2 (5 bases). The CDR3 runs to 15 residues. The germline V and J ends were trimmed by 5 bases and 2 bases, with 14 bases remaining between them. The germline CDR1 and CDR2 sequences are SEHNR and FQNEAQ (reference sequence). The chain's CDR3 is CASSPASFFTDTQYF. DNA for the CDR3: TGTGCCAGCAGCCCCGCTAGCTTCTTCACAGATACGCAGTATTTT.

This chain connects TRBV5-1 to TRBJ1-3; no definite D call. Per the germline V gene, CDR1 is SGHRS and CDR2 is YFSETQ. This CDR3 has 15 residues. V lost 5 bases and J 0 bases, leaving 12 bases between the germline ends. The CDR3 nucleotides read TGCGCCAGCAGGGAAGCGGTCTCCTCTGGAAACACCATATATTTT. Its translation is CASREAVSSGNTIYF.

The rearrangement joins TRBV9 to TRBJ1-2; D is ambiguous. Trimming stripped 0 bases from V and 2 bases from J, with 2 bases between. This CDR3 is built from 12 residues. The germline gives CDR1 SGDLS, CDR2 YYNGEE. CDR3 sequence (DNA): TGTGCCAGCAGCGTAGAAAACTATGGCTACACCTTC. Encoded protein: CASSVENYGYTF.